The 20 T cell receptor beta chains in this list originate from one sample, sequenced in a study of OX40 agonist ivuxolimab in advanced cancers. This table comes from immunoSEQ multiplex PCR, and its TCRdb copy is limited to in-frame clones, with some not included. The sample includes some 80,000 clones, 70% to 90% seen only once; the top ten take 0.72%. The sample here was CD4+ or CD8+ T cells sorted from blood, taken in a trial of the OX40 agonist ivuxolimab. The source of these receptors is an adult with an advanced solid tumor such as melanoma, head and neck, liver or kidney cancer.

This CDR3 is CASSQVSLWYRASSGNTIYF. The CDR3 bases are TGCGCCAGCAGCCAAGTCTCACTGTGGTACAGGGCCTCCTCTGGAAACACCATATATTTT. The gene calls are TRBV4-1 and TRBJ1-3; possibly TRBD1 for D (6 bases). Looked up from germline, CDR1 is MGHRA and CDR2 is YSYEKL. Between the trimmed V and J ends, which lost 1 base and 0 bases, there was a span of 22 bases. The CDR3 has 20 amino acids.

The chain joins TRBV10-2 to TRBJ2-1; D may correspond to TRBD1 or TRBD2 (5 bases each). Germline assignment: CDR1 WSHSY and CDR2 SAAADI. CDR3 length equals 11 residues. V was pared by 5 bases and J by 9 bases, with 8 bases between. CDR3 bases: TGCGCCAGCAGTAAGGGGACTGAGCAGTTCTTC. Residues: CASSKGTEQFF.

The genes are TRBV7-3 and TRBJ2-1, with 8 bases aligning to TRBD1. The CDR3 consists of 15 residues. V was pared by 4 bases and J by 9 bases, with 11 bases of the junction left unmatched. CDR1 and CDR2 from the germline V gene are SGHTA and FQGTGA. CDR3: CASSSGQGVASEQFF. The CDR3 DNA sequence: TGTGCCAGCAGCTCCGGACAGGGAGTAGCAAGTGAGCAGTTCTTC.

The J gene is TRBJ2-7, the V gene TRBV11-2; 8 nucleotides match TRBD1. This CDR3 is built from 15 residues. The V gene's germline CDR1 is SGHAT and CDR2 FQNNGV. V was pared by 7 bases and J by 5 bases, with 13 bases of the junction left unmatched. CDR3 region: CASTRMRTGQHEQYF. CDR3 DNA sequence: TGTGCCAGCACCCGGATGCGGACAGGGCAACACGAGCAGTACTTC.

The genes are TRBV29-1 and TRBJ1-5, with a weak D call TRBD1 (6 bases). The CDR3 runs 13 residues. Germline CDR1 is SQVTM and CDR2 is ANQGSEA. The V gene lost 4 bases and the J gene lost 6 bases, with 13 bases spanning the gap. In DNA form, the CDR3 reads TGCAGCGTTGCTTGGGGGGCGGGTCAGCCCCAGCATTTT. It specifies CSVAWGAGQPQHF. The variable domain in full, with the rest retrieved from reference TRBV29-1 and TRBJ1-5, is SAVISQKPSRDICQRGTSLTIQCQVDSQVTMMFWYRQQPGQSLTLIATANQGSEATYESGFVIDKFPISRPNLTFSTLTVSNMSPEDSSIYLCSVAWGAGQPQHFGDGTRLSIL.

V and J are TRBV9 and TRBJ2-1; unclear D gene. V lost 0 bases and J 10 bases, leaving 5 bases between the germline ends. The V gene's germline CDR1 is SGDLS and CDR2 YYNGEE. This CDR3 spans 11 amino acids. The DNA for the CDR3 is TGTGCCAGCAGCGTAGGCAGAGAGCAGTTCTTC. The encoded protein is CASSVGREQFF.

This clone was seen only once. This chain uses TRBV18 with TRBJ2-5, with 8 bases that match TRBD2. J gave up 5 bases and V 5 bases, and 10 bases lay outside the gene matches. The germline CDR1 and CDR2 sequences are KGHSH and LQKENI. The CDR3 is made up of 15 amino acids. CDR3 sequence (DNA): TGTGCCAGCTCAGCGACTAGCGCGGACGGGGAGACCCAGTACTTC. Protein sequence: CASSATSADGETQYF.

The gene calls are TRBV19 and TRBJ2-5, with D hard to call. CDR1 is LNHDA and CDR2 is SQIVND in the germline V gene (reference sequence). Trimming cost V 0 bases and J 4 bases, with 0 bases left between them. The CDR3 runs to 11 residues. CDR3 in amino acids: CASSIEETQYF. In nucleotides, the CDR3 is TGTGCCAGTAGTATAGAAGAGACCCAGTACTTC.

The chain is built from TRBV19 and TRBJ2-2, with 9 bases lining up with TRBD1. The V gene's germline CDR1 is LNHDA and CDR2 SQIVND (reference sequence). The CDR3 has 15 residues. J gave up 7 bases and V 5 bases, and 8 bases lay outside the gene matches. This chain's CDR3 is CASSPGTGRIGELFF. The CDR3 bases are TGTGCCAGTAGTCCTGGGACAGGGAGGATCGGGGAGCTGTTTTTT.

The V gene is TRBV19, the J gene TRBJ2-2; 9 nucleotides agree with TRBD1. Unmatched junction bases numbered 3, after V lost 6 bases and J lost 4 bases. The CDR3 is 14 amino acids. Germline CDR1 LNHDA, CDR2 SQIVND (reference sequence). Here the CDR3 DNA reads TGTGCCAGTAGGGGACAGGGAGTCACCGGGGAGCTGTTTTTT. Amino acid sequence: CASRGQGVTGELFF.

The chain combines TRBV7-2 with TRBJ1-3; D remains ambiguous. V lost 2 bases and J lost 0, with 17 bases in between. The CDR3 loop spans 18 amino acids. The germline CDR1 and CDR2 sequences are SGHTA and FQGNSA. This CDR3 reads CASSLLLAGTSSGNTIYF. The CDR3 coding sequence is TGTGCCAGCAGCTTACTTTTGGCCGGAACGAGCTCTGGAAACACCATATATTTT.

The CDR3 reads CAWSISEKLFF. CDR3 DNA sequence: TGTGCCTGGAGCATAAGTGAAAAACTGTTTTTT. V and J are TRBV30 and TRBJ1-4, with D unresolved. The V end was cut by 3 bases, the J end by 7 bases, with 6 bases between. The CDR3 covers 11 residues. The germline gives CDR1 GTSNPN, CDR2 SVGIG (reference sequence).

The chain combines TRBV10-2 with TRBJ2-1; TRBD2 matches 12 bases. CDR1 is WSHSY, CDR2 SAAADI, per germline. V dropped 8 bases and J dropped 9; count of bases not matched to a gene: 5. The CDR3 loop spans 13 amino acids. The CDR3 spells CASRLAGVREQFF. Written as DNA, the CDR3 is TGCGCCAGCCGACTAGCGGGAGTGCGTGAGCAGTTCTTC.

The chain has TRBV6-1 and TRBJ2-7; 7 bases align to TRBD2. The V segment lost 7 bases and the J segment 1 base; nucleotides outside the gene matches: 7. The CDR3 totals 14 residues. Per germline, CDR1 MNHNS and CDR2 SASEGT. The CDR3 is CASTGAGESYEQYF. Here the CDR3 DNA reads TGTGCCAGCACGGGCGCGGGAGAGTCCTACGAGCAGTACTTC.

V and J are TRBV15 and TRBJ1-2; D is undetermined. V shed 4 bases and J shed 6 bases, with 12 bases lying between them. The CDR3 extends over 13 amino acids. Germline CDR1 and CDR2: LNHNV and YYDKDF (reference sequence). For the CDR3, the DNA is TGTGCCACCAGCATCCAAGGCCGGGATGGCTACACCTTC. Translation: CATSIQGRDGYTF. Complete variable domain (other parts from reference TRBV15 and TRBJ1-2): DAMVIQNPRYQVTQFGKPVTLSCSQTLNHNVMYWYQQKSSQAPKLLFHYYDKDFNNEADTPDNFQSRRPNTSFCFLDIRSPGLGDTAMYLCATSIQGRDGYTFGSGTRLTVV.

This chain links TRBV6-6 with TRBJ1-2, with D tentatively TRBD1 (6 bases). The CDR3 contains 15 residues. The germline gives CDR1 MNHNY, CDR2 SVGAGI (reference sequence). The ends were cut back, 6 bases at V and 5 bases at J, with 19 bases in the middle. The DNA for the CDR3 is TGTGCCAGCAGCCCATCCGGGGGGACATCGTATGGCTACACCTTC. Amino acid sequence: CASSPSGGTSYGYTF.

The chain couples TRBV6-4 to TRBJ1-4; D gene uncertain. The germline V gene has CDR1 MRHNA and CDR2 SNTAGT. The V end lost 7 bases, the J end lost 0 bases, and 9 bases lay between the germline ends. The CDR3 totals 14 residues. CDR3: CASNRLPTNEKLFF. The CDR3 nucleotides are TGTGCCAGCAACAGACTCCCAACTAATGAAAAACTGTTTTTT.

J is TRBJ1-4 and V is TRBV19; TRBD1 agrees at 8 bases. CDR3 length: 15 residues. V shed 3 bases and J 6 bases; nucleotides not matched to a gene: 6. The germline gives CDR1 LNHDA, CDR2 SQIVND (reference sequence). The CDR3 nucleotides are TGTGCCAGTAGTATTGGGGACAGGCGGGATGAAAAACTGTTTTTT. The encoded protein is CASSIGDRRDEKLFF.

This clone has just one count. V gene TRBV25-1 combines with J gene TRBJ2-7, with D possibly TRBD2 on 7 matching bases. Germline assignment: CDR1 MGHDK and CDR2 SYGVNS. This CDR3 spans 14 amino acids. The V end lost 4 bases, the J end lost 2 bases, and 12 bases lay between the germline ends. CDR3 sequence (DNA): TGTGCCAGCAGTGGCCCGGGGGGCACCTACGAGCAGTACTTC. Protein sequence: CASSGPGGTYEQYF.

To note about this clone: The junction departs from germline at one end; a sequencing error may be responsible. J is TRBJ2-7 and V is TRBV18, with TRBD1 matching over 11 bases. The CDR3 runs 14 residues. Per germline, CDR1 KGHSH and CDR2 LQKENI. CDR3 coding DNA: TGTGCCAGCTCCCCACTCGGGACAGGGGGCGAGCAGTACTTC. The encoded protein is CASSPLGTGGEQYF.